Each of the 22 T cell receptor beta chains below was sequenced from the same sample in a study of T cells in localized non-small cell lung cancer. The repertoire was sequenced with immunoSEQ multiplex PCR; TCRdb's copy has only in-frame clones and lacks some. The sample has around 140,000 clones; 89% are singletons. This specimen was peripheral blood, taken before any cancer treatment. Source of these receptors: a female donor aged 60 or older with stage I lung adenocarcinoma.

This chain uses TRBV2 with TRBJ2-1; 16 bases match TRBD2. CDR1 and CDR2 from the germline V gene are SNHLY and FYNNEI. With 4 bases clipped from V and 0 bases from J, the junction kept 9 bases outside the gene matches. The length of the CDR3 is 20 residues. The CDR3 here is CASSGPSGTSGRDSYNEQFF. DNA for the CDR3: TGTGCCAGCAGTGGTCCTTCCGGGACTAGCGGGAGGGACTCCTACAATGAGCAGTTCTTC.

This chain uses TRBV14 with TRBJ2-1; D not certain. V was trimmed by 1 base and J by 0 bases, leaving 13 bases between them. The V gene's germline CDR1 is SGHDN and CDR2 FVKESK. This CDR3 comprises 17 residues. CDR3 in DNA: TGTGCCAGCAGCCAAGGGGAATCTAGGAGCTCCTACAATGAGCAGTTCTTC. Protein sequence: CASSQGESRSSYNEQFF.

This chain joins TRBV18 and TRBJ2-7; 8 nucleotides align to TRBD1. There are 15 residues in the CDR3. With V trimmed by 2 bases and J by 0 bases, 3 bases remained unmatched. The V gene's germline CDR1 is KGHSH and CDR2 LQKENI. The CDR3 region has the DNA TGTGCCAGCTCACCAAACACAGGGGGCTCCTACGAGCAGTACTTC. The encoded protein is CASSPNTGGSYEQYF.

Note on this clone: Other DNA sequences within the sample encode an identical CDR3. The chain uses TRBV5-1 and TRBJ1-4; D remains ambiguous. Trimming cost V 0 bases and J 5 bases, with 2 bases left between them. Germline CDR1 is SGHRS and CDR2 is YFSETQ. The CDR3 is 12 amino acids. The CDR3 reads CASSLGNEKLFF. DNA for the CDR3: TGCGCCAGCAGCTTGGGGAATGAAAAACTGTTTTTT.

The V gene is TRBV30, the J gene TRBJ1-3; D not certain. The CDR3 is 14 amino acids. V gave up 0 bases and J gave up 8 bases, with 14 bases separating them. The germline CDR1 and CDR2 sequences are GTSNPN and SVGIG (reference sequence). CDR3 DNA sequence: TGTGCCTGGAGTGTACCCCGGTCCAACTACACCATATATTTT. Amino acids: CAWSVPRSNYTIYF. Together with reference TRBV30 and TRBJ1-3, the CDR3 gives the full variable domain: SQTIHQWPATLVQPVGSPLSLECTVEGTSNPNLYWYRQAAGRGLQLLFYSVGIGQISSEVPQNLSASRPQDRQFILSSKKLLLSDSGFYLCAWSVPRSNYTIYFGEGSWLTVV.

The J gene is TRBJ1-5, the V gene TRBV19; D remains unclear. This CDR3 region has 15 residues. CDR1 LNHDA and CDR2 SQIVND come from the germline V gene (reference sequence). Trimming removed 6 bases at V and 4 bases at J, with 16 bases between. In nucleotides, the CDR3 is TGTGCCAGTAGCGGTGTCGGCACCCAAAATCAGCCCCAGCATTTT. This encodes CASSGVGTQNQPQHF.

This chain connects TRBV5-1 to TRBJ2-1, with TRBD2 matching 8 bases. The V gene's germline CDR1 is SGHRS and CDR2 YFSETQ. J gave up 2 bases and V 0 bases, and 4 bases lay outside the gene matches. The CDR3 has 16 amino acids. CDR3 bases: TGCGCCAGCAGCTTGGAGGTAGCGGGAACCTACAATGAGCAGTTCTTC. Translation: CASSLEVAGTYNEQFF. Full variable domain (missing parts from reference TRBV5-1 and TRBJ2-1): KAGVTQTPRYLIKTRGQQVTLSCSPISGHRSVSWYQQTPGQGLQFLFEYFSETQRNKGNFPGRFSGRQFSNSRSEMNVSTLELGDSALYLCASSLEVAGTYNEQFFGPGTRLTVL.

V is TRBV15 and J is TRBJ1-3, with a possible D match to TRBD1 (5 bases). The germline gives CDR1 LNHNV, CDR2 YYDKDF (reference sequence). CDR3 length: 15 amino acids. The V end was cut by 4 bases, the J end by 2 bases, with 12 bases between. CDR3 sequence (DNA): TGTGCCACCAGCAACCCAGGGCTCCCTGGAAACACCATATATTTT. Translation gives CATSNPGLPGNTIYF.

This rearrangement joins TRBV19 to TRBJ2-3, with D hard to call. CDR1 and CDR2 from the germline V gene are LNHDA and SQIVND (reference sequence). Trimming shortened V by 5 bases and J by 2 bases, and 14 bases separated the two germline ends. The CDR3 loop spans 15 amino acids. The CDR3 DNA sequence: TGTGCCAGTAGTTATACCGGTCTGGCCACAGATACGCAGTATTTT. Translating it yields CASSYTGLATDTQYF.

The CDR3: CASSSDSSYEQYF. CDR3 DNA: TGTGCCAGCAGCTCCGACAGCTCCTACGAGCAGTACTTC. The chain combines TRBV27 with TRBJ2-7; weak D call: TRBD1 (5 bases). Germline CDR1 MNHEY, CDR2 SMNVEV (reference sequence). V lost 6 bases, J lost 0 bases, and 9 bases lay in between. This CDR3 is 13 amino acids long.

The chain recombines TRBV2 with TRBJ2-1; possibly TRBD1 for D (6 bases). The CDR3 totals 11 residues. V gave up 9 bases and J gave up 5 bases, with 8 bases separating them. Germline V gene lookup returns CDR1 SNHLY and CDR2 FYNNEI. The CDR3 reads CASRDNNEQFF. CDR3 DNA sequence: TGTGCCAGTCGGGACAACAATGAGCAGTTCTTC.

V usage is TRBV6-1 and J usage is TRBJ1-1; a weak D match, TRBD1 (5 bases). Germline lookup yields CDR1 MNHNS and CDR2 SASEGT. CDR3 length: 13 residues. V was trimmed by 7 bases and J by 3 bases, leaving 12 bases between them. CDR3 in DNA: TGTGCCAGCAAGATCCAAGGGGACACTGAAGCTTTCTTT. The encoded protein is CASKIQGDTEAFF.

The J gene is TRBJ2-1, the V gene TRBV7-3; D tentatively fits TRBD1 or TRBD2 (5 bases each). Germline CDR1 reads SGHTA; CDR2 reads FQGTGA. Trimming removed 3 bases at V and 8 bases at J, with 14 bases between. The CDR3 loop spans 14 amino acids. The CDR3 nucleotides are TGTGCCAGCAGCTTGGGGCCCTTGCGGGATGAGCAGTTCTTC. Its protein is CASSLGPLRDEQFF.

Here the CDR3 reads CASRPIGSDTEAFF. The CDR3 nucleotides read TGTGCCAGCAGACCTATCGGTAGTGACACTGAAGCTTTCTTT. V usage is TRBV5-4 and J usage is TRBJ1-1; no reliable D call. Germline CDR1 is SGHNT and CDR2 is YYREEE (reference sequence). This CDR3 has 14 amino acids. V lost 5 bases to trimming and J lost 3 bases, with 14 bases between them.

The rearrangement joins TRBV5-6 to TRBJ2-5; D not resolved. Germline V gene sequence: CDR1 SGHDT, CDR2 YYEEEE. V was clipped by 1 base and J by 4 bases, with 20 bases between them. The CDR3 loop spans 17 amino acids. In DNA, the CDR3 is TGTGCCAGCAGCTTGAGGATTGGAGTGCGGCTTGGAGAGACCCAGTACTTC. It specifies CASSLRIGVRLGETQYF.

The chain has TRBV29-1 and TRBJ2-7; 10 nucleotides agree with TRBD2. The CDR3 is made up of 14 amino acids. Germline CDR1 reads SQVTM; CDR2 reads ANQGSEA. The V segment lost 6 bases and the J segment 5 bases; nucleotides outside the gene matches: 10. The CDR3 is CSVGQLAGFDEQYF. CDR3 nucleotide sequence: TGCAGCGTCGGCCAACTAGCGGGATTCGACGAGCAGTACTTC.

This chain joins TRBV7-2 and TRBJ2-5; 7 positions agree with TRBD2. The ends lost 1 base at V and 10 bases at J; junction bases unmatched: 6. The CDR3 extends over 13 amino acids. Germline assignment: CDR1 SGHTA and CDR2 FQGNSA. The CDR3 region is CASSLGGGLGQYF. CDR3 DNA: TGTGCCAGCAGCTTAGGGGGGGGATTGGGCCAGTACTTC.

This clone has only one observation. V and J are TRBV28 and TRBJ1-4; D may be TRBD1 (5 bases). Trimming shortened V by 6 bases and J by 7 bases, and 15 bases separated the two germline ends. Germline CDR1 and CDR2: MDHEN and SYDVKM. The CDR3 runs to 14 residues. The CDR3 region has the DNA TGTGCCAGCAGGCGTCGTCAGGGAGGTGAAAAACTGTTTTTT. The encoded protein is CASRRRQGGEKLFF. Filled out from reference TRBV28 and TRBJ1-4, the complete variable domain reads DVKVTQSSRYLVKRTGEKVFLECVQDMDHENMFWYRQDPGLGLRLIYFSYDVKMKEKGDIPEGYSVSREKKERFSLILESASTNQTSMYLCASRRRQGGEKLFFGSGTQLSVL.

The gene calls are TRBV5-1 and TRBJ2-5; 7 bases match TRBD2. The CDR3 is 12 amino acids. V lost 7 bases and J lost 4; bases outside the gene matches: 4. Germline values: CDR1 SGHRS, CDR2 YFSETQ. CDR3 nucleotide sequence: TGCGCCAGCCGGGAGGAGGGAGAGACCCAGTACTTC. It translates to CASREEGETQYF.

CDR3 DNA sequence: TGTGCCAGTAGTATTAGTGGGACAGGGAACTACGAGCAGTACTTC. Translation gives CASSISGTGNYEQYF. V and J are TRBV19 and TRBJ2-7; 9 nucleotides line up with TRBD1. This CDR3 spans 15 amino acids. CDR1 is LNHDA, CDR2 SQIVND, per germline (reference sequence). V gave up 3 bases and J gave up 3 bases; unmatched junction bases: 6.

The V gene is TRBV30, the J gene TRBJ1-2; D is uncertain. V lost 1 base, J lost 8 bases, and 17 bases lay in between. This CDR3 region has 14 residues. The germline V gene encodes CDR1 GTSNPN and CDR2 SVGIG (reference sequence). CDR3 residues: CAWSGREWRNGYTF. The CDR3 DNA reads as TGTGCCTGGAGTGGAAGGGAATGGAGGAACGGCTACACCTTC.

The CDR3 nucleotides read TGTGCCAGCAGGAGCCAGGGTCGCTTGGGTGAGCAGTACTTC. Protein product: CASRSQGRLGEQYF. V gene TRBV28 combines with J gene TRBJ2-7, with a possible D match to TRBD1 (5 bases). CDR3 length equals 14 residues. Trimming removed 6 bases from V and 7 bases from J, with 19 bases in between. Per germline, CDR1 MDHEN and CDR2 SYDVKM.